This TCR beta chain was recorded in a study of blood T cell repertoires in COVID-19. Study summary: The United States, Italy and Spain supplied acute and convalescent COVID-19 samples. T cells, B-cell-depleted T cells, or PBMCs provided the cDNA or gDNA that served as material.

Authors' data handling: Researchers report that nucleated cell counts were estimated from reference gene primer amplification. The repertoire was sequenced with immunoSEQ multiplex PCR; TCRdb's copy has only in-frame clones and lacks some. V and J calls and clone size are as listed in that table; D and trimming were resolved from the DNA. This table holds fewer than 200,000 clones, approximately 87% found once. The sequence derives from a man between 65 and 85 years old with active or convalescent COVID-19. The sample consisted of peripheral blood.

The DNA of the CDR3 is TGTGCCAGCAGCTTAAGGGCCCAGACGGGGGGGGACGAGCAGTACTTC. Its translation: CASSLRAQTGGDEQYF. The gene calls are TRBV11-2 and TRBJ2-7, with 8 bases lining up with TRBD2. Germline values: CDR1 SGHAT, CDR2 FQNNGV. The ends lost 2 bases at V and 5 bases at J; junction bases unmatched: 11. The CDR3 extends over 16 amino acids.